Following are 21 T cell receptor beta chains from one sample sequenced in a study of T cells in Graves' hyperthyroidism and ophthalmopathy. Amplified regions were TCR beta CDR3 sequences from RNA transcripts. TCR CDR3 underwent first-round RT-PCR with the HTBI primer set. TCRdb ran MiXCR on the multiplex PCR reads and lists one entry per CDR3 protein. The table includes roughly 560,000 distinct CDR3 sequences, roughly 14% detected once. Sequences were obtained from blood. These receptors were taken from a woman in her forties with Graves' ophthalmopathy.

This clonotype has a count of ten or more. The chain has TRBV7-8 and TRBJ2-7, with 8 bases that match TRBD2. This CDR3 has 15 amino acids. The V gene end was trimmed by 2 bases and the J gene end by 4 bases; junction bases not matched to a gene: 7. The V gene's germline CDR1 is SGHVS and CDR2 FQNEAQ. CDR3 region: CASSLLSGSRYEQYF. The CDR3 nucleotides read TGTGCCAGCAGCTTACTCAGCGGGAGTCGGTACGAGCAGTACTTC.

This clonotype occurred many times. CDR3 amino acids: CASSPGKAEAFF. The CDR3 nucleotides are TGTGCCAGCAGCCCAGGAAAGGCTGAAGCTTTCTTT. The chain links TRBV12-3 or TRBV12-4 to TRBJ1-1, with D uncertain. The CDR3 has 12 amino acids. Trimming removed 6 bases at V and 6 bases at J, with 11 bases between.

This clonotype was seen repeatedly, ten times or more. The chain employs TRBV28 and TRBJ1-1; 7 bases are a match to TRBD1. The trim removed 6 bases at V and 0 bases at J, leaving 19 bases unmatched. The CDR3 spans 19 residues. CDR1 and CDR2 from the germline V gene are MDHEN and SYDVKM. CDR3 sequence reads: CASSPTDPGQFLMNTEAFF. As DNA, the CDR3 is TGTGCCAGCAGCCCCACGGACCCGGGACAGTTCCTAATGAACACTGAAGCTTTCTTT.

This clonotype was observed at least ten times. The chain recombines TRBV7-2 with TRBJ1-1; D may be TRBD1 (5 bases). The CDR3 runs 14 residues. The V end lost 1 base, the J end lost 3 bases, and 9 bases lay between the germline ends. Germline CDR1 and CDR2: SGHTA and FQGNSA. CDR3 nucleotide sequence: TGTGCCAGCAGCTTAGGTGCAGGGCACACTGAAGCTTTCTTT. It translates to CASSLGAGHTEAFF.

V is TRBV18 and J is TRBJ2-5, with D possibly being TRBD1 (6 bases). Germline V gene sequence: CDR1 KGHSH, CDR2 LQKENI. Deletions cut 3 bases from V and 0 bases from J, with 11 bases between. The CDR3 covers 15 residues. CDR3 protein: CASSPLTGYQETQYF. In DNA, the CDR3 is TGTGCCAGCTCACCCTTAACAGGGTACCAAGAGACCCAGTACTTC. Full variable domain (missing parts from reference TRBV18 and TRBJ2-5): NAGVMQNPRHLVRRRGQEARLRCSPMKGHSHVYWYRQLPEEGLKFMVYLQKENIIDESGMPKERFSAEFPKEGPSILRIQQVVRGDSAAYFCASSPLTGYQETQYFGPGTRLLVL.

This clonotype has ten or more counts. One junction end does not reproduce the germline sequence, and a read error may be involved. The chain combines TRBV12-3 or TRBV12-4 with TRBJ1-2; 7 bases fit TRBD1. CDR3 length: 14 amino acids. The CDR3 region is CASRPMTGYYSYTF. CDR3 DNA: TGTGCCAGCAGACCCATGACAGGGTACTATAGCTACACCTTC.

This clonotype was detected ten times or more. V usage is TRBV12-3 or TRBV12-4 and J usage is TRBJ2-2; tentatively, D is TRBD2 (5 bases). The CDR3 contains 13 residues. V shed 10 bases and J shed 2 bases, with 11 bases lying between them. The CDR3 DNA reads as TGTGCCATGCCGGACTTAAACACCGGGGAGCTGTTTTTT. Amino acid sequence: CAMPDLNTGELFF.

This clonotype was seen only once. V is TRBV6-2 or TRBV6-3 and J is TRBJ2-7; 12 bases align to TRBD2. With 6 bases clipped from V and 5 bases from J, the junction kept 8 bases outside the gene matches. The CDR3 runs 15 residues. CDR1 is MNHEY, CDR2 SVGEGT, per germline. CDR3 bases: TGTGCCAGCAGCTTACTAGCGGGAGGCGCCGACGAGCAGTACTTC. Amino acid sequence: CASSLLAGGADEQYF.

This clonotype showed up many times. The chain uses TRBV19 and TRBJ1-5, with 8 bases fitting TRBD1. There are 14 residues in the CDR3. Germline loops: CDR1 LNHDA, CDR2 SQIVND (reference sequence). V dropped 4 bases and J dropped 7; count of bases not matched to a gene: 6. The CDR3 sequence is CASSTGQGGQPQHF. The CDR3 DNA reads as TGTGCCAGTAGTACAGGACAGGGAGGGCAGCCCCAGCATTTT.

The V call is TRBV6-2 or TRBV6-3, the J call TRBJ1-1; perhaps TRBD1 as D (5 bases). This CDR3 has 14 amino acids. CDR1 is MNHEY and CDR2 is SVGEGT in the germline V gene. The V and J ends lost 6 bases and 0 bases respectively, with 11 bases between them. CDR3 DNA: TGTGCCAGCAGAGGAACAGGACTGAACACTGAAGCTTTCTTT. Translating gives CASRGTGLNTEAFF.

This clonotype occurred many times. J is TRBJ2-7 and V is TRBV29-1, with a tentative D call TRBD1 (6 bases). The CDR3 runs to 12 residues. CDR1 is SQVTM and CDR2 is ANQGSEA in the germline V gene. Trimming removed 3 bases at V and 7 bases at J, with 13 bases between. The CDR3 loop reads CSVDRPGEEQYF. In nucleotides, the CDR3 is TGCAGCGTTGACCGCCCAGGGGAAGAGCAGTACTTC.

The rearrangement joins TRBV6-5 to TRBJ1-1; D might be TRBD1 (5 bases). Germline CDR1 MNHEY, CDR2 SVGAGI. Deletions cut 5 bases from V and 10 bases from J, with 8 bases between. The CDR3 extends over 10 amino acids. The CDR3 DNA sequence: TGTGCCAGCAGTCTTGGGGGAGCTTTCTTT. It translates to CASSLGGAFF.

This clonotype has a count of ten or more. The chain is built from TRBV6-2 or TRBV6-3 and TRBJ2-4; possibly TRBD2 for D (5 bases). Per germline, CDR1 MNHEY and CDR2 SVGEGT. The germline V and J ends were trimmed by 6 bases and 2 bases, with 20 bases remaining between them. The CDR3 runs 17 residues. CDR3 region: CASRALAKTSSKNIQYF. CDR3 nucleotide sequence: TGTGCCAGCAGAGCGCTAGCCAAAACGTCGTCCAAAAACATTCAGTACTTC.

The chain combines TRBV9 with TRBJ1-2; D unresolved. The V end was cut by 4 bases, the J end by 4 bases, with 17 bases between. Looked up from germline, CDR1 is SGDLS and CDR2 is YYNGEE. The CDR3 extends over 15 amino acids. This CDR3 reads CASSLHPGGSYGYTF. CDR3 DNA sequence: TGTGCCAGCAGCCTTCACCCGGGTGGAAGCTATGGCTACACCTTC.

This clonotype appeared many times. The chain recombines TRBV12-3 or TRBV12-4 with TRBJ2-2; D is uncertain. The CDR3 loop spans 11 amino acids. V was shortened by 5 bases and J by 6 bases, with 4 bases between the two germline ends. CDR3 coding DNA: TGTGCCAGCAGTAAGGCCGGGGAGCTGTTTTTT. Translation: CASSKAGELFF.

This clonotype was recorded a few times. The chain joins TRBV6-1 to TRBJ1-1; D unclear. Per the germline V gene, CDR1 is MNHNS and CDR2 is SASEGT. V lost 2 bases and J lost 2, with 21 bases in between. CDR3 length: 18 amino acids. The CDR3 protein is CASSEFLQVVAENTEAFF. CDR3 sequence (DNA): TGTGCCAGCAGTGAATTTTTGCAGGTAGTAGCGGAAAACACTGAAGCTTTCTTT.

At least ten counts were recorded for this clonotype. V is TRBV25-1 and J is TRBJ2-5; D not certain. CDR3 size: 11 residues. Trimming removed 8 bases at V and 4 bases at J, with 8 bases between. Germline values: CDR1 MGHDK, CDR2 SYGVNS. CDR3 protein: CASGMGETQYF. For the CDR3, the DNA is TGTGCCAGCGGGATGGGAGAGACCCAGTACTTC.

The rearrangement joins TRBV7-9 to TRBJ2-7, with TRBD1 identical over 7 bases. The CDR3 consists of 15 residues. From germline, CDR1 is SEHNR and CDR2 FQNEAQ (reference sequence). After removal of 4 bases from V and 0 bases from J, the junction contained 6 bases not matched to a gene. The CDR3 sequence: CASSYGQASSYEQYF. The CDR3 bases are TGTGCCAGCAGCTATGGACAGGCGTCCTCCTACGAGCAGTACTTC.

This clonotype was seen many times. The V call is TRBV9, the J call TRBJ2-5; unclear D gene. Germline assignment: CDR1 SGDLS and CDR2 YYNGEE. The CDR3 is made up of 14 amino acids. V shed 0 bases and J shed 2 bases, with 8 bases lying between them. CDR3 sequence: CASSVGREQETQYF. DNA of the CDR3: TGTGCCAGCAGCGTAGGTCGAGAACAAGAGACCCAGTACTTC. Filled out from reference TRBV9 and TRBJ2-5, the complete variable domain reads DSGVTQTPKHLITATGQRVTLRCSPRSGDLSVYWYQQSLDQGLQFLIQYYNGEERAKGNILERFSAQQFPDLHSELNLSSLELGDSALYFCASSVGREQETQYFGPGTRLLVL.

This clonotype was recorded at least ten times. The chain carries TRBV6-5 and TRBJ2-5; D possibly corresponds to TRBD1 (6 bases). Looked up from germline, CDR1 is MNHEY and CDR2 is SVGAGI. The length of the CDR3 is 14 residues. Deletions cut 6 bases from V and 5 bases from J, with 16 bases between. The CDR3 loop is CASSTGQRGETQYF. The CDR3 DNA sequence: TGTGCCAGCAGCACTGGACAGAGAGGGGAGACCCAGTACTTC.

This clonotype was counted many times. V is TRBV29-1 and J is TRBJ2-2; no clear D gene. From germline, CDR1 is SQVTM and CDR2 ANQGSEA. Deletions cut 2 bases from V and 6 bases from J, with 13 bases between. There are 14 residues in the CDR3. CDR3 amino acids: CSVEISPAAGELFF. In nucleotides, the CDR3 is TGCAGCGTTGAAATCTCCCCCGCCGCCGGGGAGCTGTTTTTT.